This TCR beta chain was captured in a study of graft-versus-host responses after intestinal transplantation. Study-level results: After transplant, early declines in HvG clones were associated with peak levels of circulating GvH clones. Recipient marrow held GvH clones, some first seen in ileum or blood.

About this clone: The target antigen is unknown.

In germline, CDR1 is SGHNT, CDR2 YYREEE (reference sequence). The CDR3 is 15 residues long. The junction had 2 bases not matched to a gene; V was cut back by 1 base and J by 0 bases. Sequenced by immunoSEQ multiplex PCR; TCRdb stores in-frame clones only, minus some. The sample lists approximately 37,000 clones, about 92% seen once, with 3.6% in the top ten. This chain joins TRBV5-4 and TRBJ2-3; the match to TRBD2 covers 7 bases. Source: PBMCs, taken 734 days after intestinal transplantation. The TCR originated in a human patient who received an intestinal transplant, so some T cells may come from the graft donor. The CDR3 DNA sequence: TGTGCCAGCAGCTTGCGAGCGGGGAGCACAGATACGCAGTATTTT. Its protein is CASSLRAGSTDTQYF.